Below, 28 T cell receptor beta chains from the same sample are listed, as sequenced in a study of T cell clones after liver transplantation. The method was immunoSEQ multiplex PCR; TCRdb's version includes in-frame clones alone and lacks a portion of them. This sample has 95,000 to 110,000 clones, with roughly 80% found just once. Sequenced here: CD4+ T cells from blood, sampled approximately 50 months after liver transplant. Source of these receptors: a human patient who received a liver transplant. The T cells may come from the graft donor.

This clone was counted once. The CDR3: CASSMFGGAPEAFF. For the CDR3, the DNA is TGTGCCAGTAGTATGTTCGGGGGGGCCCCTGAAGCTTTCTTT. The chain is built from TRBV19 and TRBJ1-1; possibly TRBD1 for D (6 bases). V was clipped by 3 bases and J by 6 bases, with 14 bases between them. Germline V gives CDR1 LNHDA, CDR2 SQIVND (reference sequence). This CDR3 is built from 14 residues.

The rearrangement uses TRBV2 and TRBJ2-3; 11 nucleotides line up with TRBD2. Germline CDR1 is SNHLY and CDR2 is FYNNEI. The CDR3 runs to 15 residues. J was trimmed by 5 bases and V by 6 bases; bases with no gene match: 7. Here the CDR3 DNA reads TGTGCCAGCAGAGTAGCGGGGGGGCCAATAGATACGCAGTATTTT. Amino acid sequence: CASRVAGGPIDTQYF.

The chain combines TRBV18 with TRBJ2-1, with D possibly TRBD2 on 6 matching bases. Trimming pared 2 bases from V and 2 bases from J, leaving 10 bases between. CDR1 and CDR2 (germline): KGHSH, LQKENI. The CDR3 is 15 residues long. The DNA for the CDR3 is TGTGCCAGCTCACCAGGGTGGGGGGCCTACAATGAGCAGTTCTTC. This codes for CASSPGWGAYNEQFF.

The chain is built from TRBV28 and TRBJ1-2; D possibly corresponds to TRBD1 (6 bases). Between the trimmed V and J ends, which lost 6 bases and 8 bases, there was a span of 16 bases. The CDR3 contains 13 residues. CDR1 and CDR2 (germline): MDHEN, SYDVKM. The CDR3 DNA reads as TGTGCCAGCAGAACAGACAGGCGCTACGGCTACACCTTC. This codes for CASRTDRRYGYTF.

Only one count was recorded for this clone. This chain links TRBV7-7 with TRBJ2-7; maybe TRBD1 (6 bases). Between the trimmed V and J ends, which lost 0 bases and 4 bases, there was a span of 13 bases. This CDR3 is built from 15 residues. Per the germline V gene, CDR1 is SSHAT and CDR2 is FNYEAQ (reference sequence). CDR3 sequence: CASSLAPGEGYEQYF. In DNA, the CDR3 is TGTGCCAGCAGCTTAGCCCCAGGGGAAGGTTACGAGCAGTACTTC.

V usage is TRBV6-5 and J usage is TRBJ1-1, with D perhaps matching TRBD1 (6 bases). This CDR3 has 16 amino acids. V was trimmed by 0 bases and J by 2 bases, leaving 13 bases between them. CDR1 is MNHEY and CDR2 is SVGAGI in the germline V gene. CDR3 nucleotides: TGTGCCAGCAGTTACTCCGGGGGGCGATCAAACACTGAAGCTTTCTTT. Encoded protein: CASSYSGGRSNTEAFF.

This clone appeared once. The rearrangement links TRBV6-1 to TRBJ2-3; 10 nucleotides agree with TRBD2. Germline CDR1 and CDR2: MNHNS and SASEGT. The V and J ends lost 2 bases and 7 bases, in that order; junction bases with no gene match: 15. The CDR3 has 18 amino acids. CDR3 sequence reads: CASSEYSRGAGGRHTQYF. In DNA, the CDR3 is TGTGCCAGCAGTGAATACTCTCGGGGAGCGGGGGGGCGACATACGCAGTATTTT.

The rearrangement uses TRBV5-1 and TRBJ2-2; D uncertain. The CDR3 has 17 residues. Germline V gene data show CDR1 as SGHRS and CDR2 as YFSETQ. Trimming shortened V by 0 bases and J by 2 bases, and 14 bases separated the two germline ends. CDR3 bases: TGCGCCAGCAGCTTGGGGTCGGGCAGAATAAACACCGGGGAGCTGTTTTTT. It translates to CASSLGSGRINTGELFF.

This chain joins TRBV30 and TRBJ2-2; 7 nucleotides line up with TRBD1. J gave up 6 bases and V 4 bases, and 8 bases lay outside the gene matches. From germline, CDR1 is GTSNPN and CDR2 SVGIG (reference sequence). CDR3 size: 14 residues. The DNA of the CDR3 is TGTGCCTGGAAGGGGACAGCCCTTGCCGGGGAGCTGTTTTTT. Its protein is CAWKGTALAGELFF.

This clone was observed a handful of times. The chain links TRBV6-6 to TRBJ2-5, with 7 bases lining up with TRBD1. CDR3 size: 16 residues. J gave up 1 base and V 2 bases, and 7 bases lay outside the gene matches. Per the germline V gene, CDR1 is MNHNY and CDR2 is SVGAGI (reference sequence). This CDR3 reads CASSYRQGTFQETQYF. In DNA, the CDR3 is TGTGCCAGCAGTTACCGACAGGGAACTTTCCAAGAGACCCAGTACTTC.

The chain employs TRBV30 and TRBJ2-7; a possible D gene is TRBD2 (5 bases). CDR3 size: 14 residues. V lost 0 bases to trimming and J lost 1 base, with 10 bases between them. The germline V gene has CDR1 GTSNPN and CDR2 SVGIG (reference sequence). CDR3 residues: CAWSVRSGSYEQYF. For the CDR3, the DNA is TGTGCCTGGAGTGTACGGAGCGGATCCTACGAGCAGTACTTC.

This clone was counted a single time. V is TRBV10-2 and J is TRBJ1-1; D may be TRBD1 (6 bases). This CDR3 comprises 13 residues. V was clipped by 5 bases and J by 1 base, with 8 bases between them. Germline V CDR1 and CDR2: WSHSY, SAAADI. This CDR3 reads CASSMTGNTEAFF. In DNA form, the CDR3 reads TGCGCCAGCAGTATGACAGGGAACACTGAAGCTTTCTTT.

The genes are TRBV30 and TRBJ1-5; D gene unclear. Per germline, CDR1 GTSNPN and CDR2 SVGIG (reference sequence). This CDR3 region has 14 residues. Deletions cut 4 bases from V and 2 bases from J, with 12 bases between. The CDR3 here is CAWNFGGGNQPQHF. The CDR3 nucleotides read TGTGCCTGGAACTTTGGCGGAGGCAATCAGCCCCAGCATTTT.

The chain joins TRBV28 to TRBJ2-5; the D is unclear. The J call is doubtful: the DNA matches TRBJ2-7 better. CDR1 and CDR2 (germline): MDHEN, SYDVKM. The CDR3 length is 13 residues. DNA for the CDR3: TGTGCCAGCAGTTCTGTCCCTTCCTACGAGCAGTACTTC. Translated, it gives CASSSVPSYEQYF.

The rearrangement links TRBV7-2 to TRBJ1-2; 7 bases map to TRBD1. With 2 bases clipped from V and 4 bases from J, the junction kept 7 bases outside the gene matches. The CDR3 loop spans 15 amino acids. Germline loops: CDR1 SGHTA, CDR2 FQGNSA. CDR3 residues: CASSLKGDRSYGYTF. The CDR3 bases are TGTGCCAGCAGCTTAAAGGGGGACAGATCCTATGGCTACACCTTC.

V gene TRBV6-4 combines with J gene TRBJ1-5; TRBD1 aligns across 9 bases. V was clipped by 10 bases and J by 2 bases; unmatched bases: 6. This CDR3 spans 14 amino acids. Germline lookup yields CDR1 MRHNA and CDR2 SNTAGT. The CDR3 spells CATTGGEGNQPQHF. The DNA for the CDR3 is TGTGCCACCACAGGGGGCGAAGGCAATCAGCCCCAGCATTTT.

The J gene is TRBJ2-7, the V gene TRBV10-3, with unresolved D. The length of the CDR3 is 13 residues. V lost 8 bases to trimming and J lost 0 bases, with 11 bases between them. Germline V gene data show CDR1 as ENHRY and CDR2 as SYGVKD. In DNA form, the CDR3 reads TGTGCCATCCGCCTCGCGGCCTCCTACGAGCAGTACTTC. It translates to CAIRLAASYEQYF.

J is TRBJ2-1 and V is TRBV19; D is unresolved. Per germline, CDR1 LNHDA and CDR2 SQIVND (reference sequence). The CDR3 runs to 14 residues. Trimming cost V 5 bases and J 6 bases, with 14 bases left between them. The CDR3 protein is CASSGSVKSNEQFF. The CDR3 nucleotides are TGTGCCAGTAGTGGCAGCGTGAAAAGCAATGAGCAGTTCTTC.

The gene calls are TRBV15 and TRBJ1-2, with D unresolved. The germline V gene has CDR1 LNHNV and CDR2 YYDKDF (reference sequence). The ends were cut back, 3 bases at V and 3 bases at J, with 11 bases in the middle. CDR3 size: 14 residues. In DNA form, the CDR3 reads TGTGCCACCAGCAGGGAGCAAGGAGACTATGGCTACACCTTC. Protein sequence: CATSREQGDYGYTF.

This clone appeared a few times. This sequence joins TRBV19 and TRBJ2-7; maybe TRBD1 (6 bases). This CDR3 comprises 13 residues. With 10 bases removed from V and 3 bases from J, the gap between germline ends came to 16 bases. Germline V gene sequence: CDR1 LNHDA, CDR2 SQIVND (reference sequence). The CDR3 is CATLQGIGYEQYF. CDR3 DNA: TGTGCCACGCTACAGGGAATCGGCTACGAGCAGTACTTC.

The chain couples TRBV7-9 to TRBJ2-7; D uncertain. Germline CDR1 and CDR2: SEHNR and FQNEAQ (reference sequence). CDR3 length: 14 amino acids. Trimming took 1 base from V and 6 from J, leaving 13 bases between them. CDR3: CASSLVPGHGEQYF. The CDR3 nucleotides are TGTGCCAGCAGCTTAGTACCAGGTCACGGCGAGCAGTACTTC.

This chain joins TRBV19 and TRBJ2-3; D possibly corresponds to TRBD2 (6 bases). Trimming took off 1 base at V and 2 bases at J, with 13 bases between the two ends. The CDR3 has 16 residues. Germline CDR1 is LNHDA and CDR2 is SQIVND (reference sequence). The CDR3 loop reads CASSIGLGSTTDTQYF. CDR3 DNA: TGTGCCAGTAGTATAGGACTAGGCAGCACCACAGATACGCAGTATTTT.

The gene calls are TRBV19 and TRBJ1-5; TRBD1 is a possible D gene (5 bases). V was clipped by 4 bases and J by 2 bases, with 12 bases between them. CDR1 is LNHDA, CDR2 SQIVND, per germline (reference sequence). This CDR3 contains 15 residues. This CDR3 is CASSNGRGGNQPQHF. The CDR3 region has the DNA TGTGCCAGTAGTAATGGGCGGGGCGGCAATCAGCCCCAGCATTTT.

This clone was recorded only once. The chain recombines TRBV4-1 with TRBJ1-1; TRBD1 might be the D (5 bases). From germline, CDR1 is MGHRA and CDR2 YSYEKL. Deletions cut 0 bases from V and 5 bases from J, with 13 bases between. The CDR3 spans 15 residues. CDR3: CASSQDTGVWTEAFF. Written as DNA, the CDR3 is TGCGCCAGCAGCCAAGATACGGGGGTTTGGACTGAAGCTTTCTTT.

V gene TRBV6-5 combines with J gene TRBJ2-5, with TRBD2 as a possible D gene (6 bases). This CDR3 region has 15 residues. Per the germline V gene, CDR1 is MNHEY and CDR2 is SVGAGI. Trimming shortened V by 10 bases and J by 0 bases, and 18 bases separated the two germline ends. The CDR3 loop reads CATRPSVGNQETQYF. Written as DNA, the CDR3 is TGTGCCACCAGACCTAGCGTTGGGAACCAAGAGACCCAGTACTTC.

This chain joins TRBV12-5 and TRBJ2-3, with D tentatively TRBD1 (6 bases). The CDR3 runs to 16 residues. Trimming stripped 2 bases from V and 2 bases from J, with 14 bases between. Looked up from germline, CDR1 is LGHNT and CDR2 is FRNRAP. The CDR3, as DNA: TGTGCTAGTGGTTTGCCCCCTGGACAGCTCACAGATACGCAGTATTTT. Translating it yields CASGLPPGQLTDTQYF.

This clone came up once. V and J are TRBV19 and TRBJ2-7; 9 bases fit TRBD1. Germline trimming cut 5 bases from V and 7 bases from J; bases unmatched to any gene: 6. The germline V gene has CDR1 LNHDA and CDR2 SQIVND (reference sequence). The length of the CDR3 is 13 residues. For the CDR3, the DNA is TGTGCCAGTAGTCCTACAGGGGGCGGAGAGCAGTACTTC. Its translation is CASSPTGGGEQYF. Filled out from reference TRBV19 and TRBJ2-7, the complete variable domain reads DGGITQSPKYLFRKEGQNVTLSCEQNLNHDAMYWYRQDPGQGLRLIYYSQIVNDFQKGDIAEGYSVSREKKESFPLTVTSAQKNPTAFYLCASSPTGGGEQYFGPGTRLTVT.

The V call is TRBV29-1, the J call TRBJ1-1, with D maybe TRBD1 (6 bases). CDR3 length: 14 amino acids. Germline CDR1 SQVTM, CDR2 ANQGSEA. Between the trimmed V and J ends, which lost 4 bases and 5 bases, there was a span of 17 bases. The chain's CDR3 is CSVVGASDYTEAFF. In DNA, the CDR3 is TGCAGCGTTGTGGGGGCCAGCGACTATACTGAAGCTTTCTTT.